The clone carrying this TCR beta chain was picked up many times. The data were obtained in a study of blood T cells in healthy people across ages. Sample-barcoded 5' priming and a J-beta primer mix drove a second PCR of about 7 to 12 cycles. TCRdb fed the 5' RACE reads into MiXCR, producing one record per CDR3 protein. In the table there are approximately 670,000 distinct CDR3 sequences, 40% to 45% of which are singletons. Each sample gave at least 6 million isolated PBMCs. Total RNA extracted from each sample amounted to at least 5 micrograms. The sequenced sample was blood. This sequence originates from a man aged 80 or over in good health.

The CDR3 here is CSSDPPTSGFSYEQYF. CDR3 sequence (DNA): TGCAGCTCAGACCCCCCCACTAGCGGGTTCTCCTACGAGCAGTACTTC. The chain is built from TRBV29-1 and TRBJ2-7, with 9 bases lining up with TRBD2. Trimming cost V 8 bases and J 0 bases; bases outside gene matches: 14. CDR1 SQVTM and CDR2 ANQGSEA come from the germline V gene. The CDR3 is made up of 16 amino acids.